The 24 T cell receptor beta chains below come from one sample, sequenced in a study of technical replicates of blood from several donors. Sequencing was performed with immunoSEQ multiplex PCR; in TCRdb, only in-frame clones are kept and a portion is missing. Of over 50,000 clones listed, roughly 86% are singletons. The sample comprised PBMCs. The receptors derive from a human donor in good health. Some clones in this sample may be carry-over from other donors' samples.

The chain uses TRBV19 and TRBJ2-7; possible D gene TRBD2, 5 bases. Germline V gene sequence: CDR1 LNHDA, CDR2 SQIVND (reference sequence). The ends were cut back, 6 bases at V and 5 bases at J, with 8 bases in the middle. The CDR3 has 11 residues. The CDR3 DNA reads TGTGCCAGTAGGATCGGGGACGAGCAGTACTTC. Its protein is CASRIGDEQYF.

The chain links TRBV4-3 to TRBJ2-7; 7 bases match TRBD1. This CDR3 is 15 amino acids long. V lost 3 bases, J lost 5 bases, and 10 bases stayed unmatched. The germline V gene has CDR1 LGHNA and CDR2 YSLEER. The CDR3 region is CASSHQETGLNEQYF. DNA for the CDR3: TGCGCCAGCAGCCACCAGGAGACAGGGTTGAACGAGCAGTACTTC.

The chain recombines TRBV14 with TRBJ1-1; D may be TRBD1 (5 bases). V was shortened by 6 bases and J by 2 bases, with 10 bases between the two germline ends. The CDR3 spans 13 residues. Germline CDR1 and CDR2: SGHDN and FVKESK. This CDR3 is CASRPQGNTEAFF. The CDR3 coding sequence is TGTGCCAGCAGGCCTCAGGGTAACACTGAAGCTTTCTTT.

The chain couples TRBV6-4 to TRBJ2-1; D is uncertain. From germline, CDR1 is MRHNA and CDR2 SNTAGT. The V gene lost 0 bases and the J gene lost 0 bases, with 9 bases spanning the gap. The CDR3 spans 16 residues. The CDR3 DNA reads TGTGCCAGCAGTGACTCCATATCTAGCTCCTACAATGAGCAGTTCTTC. Translating gives CASSDSISSSYNEQFF.

The rearrangement links TRBV6-6 to TRBJ2-1; a possible D gene is TRBD2 (6 bases). Germline CDR1 and CDR2: MNHNY and SVGAGI (reference sequence). Trimming stripped 0 bases from V and 5 bases from J, with 11 bases between. The CDR3 has 15 amino acids. The CDR3 region is CASSYSIIADNEQFF. In nucleotides, the CDR3 is TGTGCCAGCAGTTACTCCATAATAGCGGACAATGAGCAGTTCTTC.

The chain couples TRBV6-6 to TRBJ2-7, with 7 bases matching TRBD1. V was pared by 7 bases and J by 1 base, with 13 bases of the junction left unmatched. The CDR3 spans 16 residues. The germline CDR1 and CDR2 sequences are MNHNY and SVGAGI (reference sequence). The chain's CDR3 is CASKDPGGTRSYEQYF. CDR3 coding DNA: TGTGCCAGCAAAGACCCAGGGGGTACACGGTCCTACGAGCAGTACTTC.

The V and J genes are TRBV2 and TRBJ1-4; 7 bases align to TRBD1. After removal of 9 bases from V and 4 bases from J, the junction contained 8 bases not matched to a gene. This CDR3 is built from 14 residues. Germline lookup yields CDR1 SNHLY and CDR2 FYNNEI. CDR3 in DNA: TGTGCCAGTGCAGGGGGTAGTAGTAATGAAAAACTGTTTTTT. It codes for CASAGGSSNEKLFF.

The rearrangement links TRBV4-2 to TRBJ2-1, with D possibly being TRBD1 (6 bases). This CDR3 spans 16 amino acids. Germline V gives CDR1 LGHNA, CDR2 YNFKEQ. The V end was cut by 0 bases, the J end by 7 bases, with 16 bases between. CDR3 loop: CASSQESGDRGNEQFF. CDR3 coding DNA: TGTGCCAGCAGCCAAGAGTCAGGGGATCGTGGTAATGAGCAGTTCTTC.

The rearrangement links TRBV4-3 to TRBJ2-5; D uncertain. The CDR3 loop spans 11 amino acids. The ends were cut back, 5 bases at V and 10 bases at J, with 11 bases in the middle. CDR1 is LGHNA, CDR2 YSLEER, per germline. The CDR3 sequence: CASSTRGGQYF. Here the CDR3 DNA reads TGCGCCAGCAGCACCAGAGGCGGCCAGTACTTC.

The CDR3 DNA sequence: TGTGCCAGCAGCTTTAGGTTCAGCGCTAGCGGGAGAAATGAGCAGTTCTTC. Protein sequence: CASSFRFSASGRNEQFF. The V and J genes are TRBV7-2 and TRBJ2-1, with 10 bases that match TRBD2. V was pared by 3 bases and J by 7 bases, with 12 bases of the junction left unmatched. Germline V gives CDR1 SGHTA, CDR2 FQGNSA. The CDR3 has 17 amino acids.

The CDR3, as DNA: TGCGCCAGCAGCGCGGGGGGGGACTACAATGAGCAGTTCTTC. Translated: CASSAGGDYNEQFF. The V call is TRBV5-1, the J call TRBJ2-1, with 9 bases fitting TRBD2. Trimming cost V 4 bases and J 3 bases; bases outside gene matches: 2. This CDR3 has 14 amino acids. CDR1 is SGHRS, CDR2 YFSETQ, per germline. The full variable domain, its missing parts supplied by reference TRBV5-1 and TRBJ2-1, is KAGVTQTPRYLIKTRGQQVTLSCSPISGHRSVSWYQQTPGQGLQFLFEYFSETQRNKGNFPGRFSGRQFSNSRSEMNVSTLELGDSALYLCASSAGGDYNEQFFGPGTRLTVL.

The rearrangement joins TRBV10-3 to TRBJ2-7; 9 bases map to TRBD1. After removal of 2 bases from V and 2 bases from J, the junction contained 1 base not matched to a gene. Germline assignment: CDR1 ENHRY and CDR2 SYGVKD. The CDR3 length is 14 residues. In DNA form, the CDR3 reads TGTGCCATCAGTGAGGGGACAGGGACCTACGAGCAGTACTTC. Protein product: CAISEGTGTYEQYF.

The chain joins TRBV18 to TRBJ2-7, with D possibly TRBD1 on 5 matching bases. Trimming took 8 bases from V and 0 from J, leaving 11 bases between them. This CDR3 comprises 13 residues. The germline V gene encodes CDR1 KGHSH and CDR2 LQKENI. The CDR3 loop reads CASGQGGSYEQYF. The CDR3 bases are TGTGCCAGCGGCCAGGGTGGCTCCTACGAGCAGTACTTC. The full variable domain, its missing parts supplied by reference TRBV18 and TRBJ2-7, is NAGVMQNPRHLVRRRGQEARLRCSPMKGHSHVYWYRQLPEEGLKFMVYLQKENIIDESGMPKERFSAEFPKEGPSILRIQQVVRGDSAAYFCASGQGGSYEQYFGPGTRLTVT.

The chain links TRBV5-1 to TRBJ2-7; D possibly corresponds to TRBD1 (6 bases). Germline V gene data show CDR1 as SGHRS and CDR2 as YFSETQ. V was cut by 2 bases and J by 1 base, with 10 bases left in between. CDR3 size: 14 residues. CDR3 in DNA: TGCGCCAGCAGCTTAGCAGGGGATTCCTACGAGCAGTACTTC. This gives the protein CASSLAGDSYEQYF.

The rearrangement links TRBV18 to TRBJ2-2; 8 bases are a match to TRBD1. Germline CDR1 KGHSH, CDR2 LQKENI. After removal of 6 bases from V and 7 bases from J, the junction contained 13 bases not matched to a gene. CDR3 length: 16 amino acids. This CDR3 reads CASSYEPGQGIGELFF. DNA of the CDR3: TGTGCCAGCTCCTACGAACCCGGACAGGGAATCGGGGAGCTGTTTTTT. Together with reference TRBV18 and TRBJ2-2, the CDR3 gives the full variable domain: NAGVMQNPRHLVRRRGQEARLRCSPMKGHSHVYWYRQLPEEGLKFMVYLQKENIIDESGMPKERFSAEFPKEGPSILRIQQVVRGDSAAYFCASSYEPGQGIGELFFGEGSRLTVL.

The chain employs TRBV7-3 and TRBJ2-1; weak D call: TRBD2 (6 bases). From germline, CDR1 is SGHTA and CDR2 FQGTGA. V was shortened by 5 bases and J by 0 bases, with 14 bases between the two germline ends. CDR3 length: 16 amino acids. CDR3 sequence (DNA): TGTGCCAGCAGCGCTGGGACTTCCCGCTCCTACAATGAGCAGTTCTTC. It is translated as CASSAGTSRSYNEQFF.

This CDR3 is CASSAERGLAGADTQYF. The CDR3 bases are TGTGCCAGCAGCGCAGAAAGAGGACTAGCGGGAGCAGATACGCAGTATTTT. The genes are TRBV25-1 and TRBJ2-3; 13 bases match TRBD2. This CDR3 region has 17 residues. Trimming removed 6 bases from V and 4 bases from J; junction bases left unmatched: 10. The germline V gene has CDR1 MGHDK and CDR2 SYGVNS.

V usage is TRBV11-2 and J usage is TRBJ1-5; the match to TRBD1 covers 7 bases. The CDR3 sequence is 15 residues long. Germline V gene lookup returns CDR1 SGHAT and CDR2 FQNNGV. Trimming took 5 bases from V and 6 from J; bases not matched to a gene: 10. The DNA of the CDR3 is TGTGCCAGCAGCCCGAGACAGGGTCGAGGTCAGCCCCAGCATTTT. Amino acids: CASSPRQGRGQPQHF.

For the CDR3, the DNA is TGTGCCACCAGTCCGGGACAGGGGTACTCTGGGGCCAACGTCCTGACTTTC. The encoded protein is CATSPGQGYSGANVLTF. The chain has TRBV15 and TRBJ2-6; the match to TRBD1 covers 10 bases. The germline V gene has CDR1 LNHNV and CDR2 YYDKDF (reference sequence). J lost 0 bases, V lost 6 bases, and 5 bases had no gene match. The CDR3 is 17 residues long. Complete variable domain (other parts from reference TRBV15 and TRBJ2-6): DAMVIQNPRYQVTQFGKPVTLSCSQTLNHNVMYWYQQKSSQAPKLLFHYYDKDFNNEADTPDNFQSRRPNTSFCFLDIRSPGLGDTAMYLCATSPGQGYSGANVLTFGAGSRLTVL.

The rearrangement links TRBV19 to TRBJ2-2, with 10 nucleotides matching TRBD1. The CDR3 has 22 residues. Looked up from germline, CDR1 is LNHDA and CDR2 is SQIVND (reference sequence). With V trimmed by 8 bases and J by 4 bases, 28 bases remained unmatched. The CDR3 region has the DNA TGTGCCAGTGGGGGGTTGGGCACGGGACAGGGGACGAGCTATCGAGGCACCGGGGAGCTGTTTTTT. Amino acids: CASGGLGTGQGTSYRGTGELFF.

The V call is TRBV5-6, the J call TRBJ2-7; 7 positions match TRBD1. Germline-derived CDR1 and CDR2 are SGHDT and YYEEEE. This CDR3 region has 16 residues. Trimming cost V 0 bases and J 2 bases; bases outside gene matches: 8. The CDR3 region has the DNA TGTGCCAGCAGCTTGGAAAGGGGGCCTACACCCTACGAGCAGTACTTC. Protein sequence: CASSLERGPTPYEQYF. Full variable domain (remainder filled in from reference TRBV5-6 and TRBJ2-7): DAGVTQSPTHLIKTRGQQVTLRCSPKSGHDTVSWYQQALGQGPQFIFQYYEEEERQRGNFPDRFSGHQFPNYSSELNVNALLLGDSALYLCASSLERGPTPYEQYFGPGTRLTVT.

This clone has only one observation. The chain carries TRBV21-1 and TRBJ2-6; no check of the table's D call, TRBD1, against the DNA was made. TRBV21-1 is an annotated pseudogene. This CDR3 contains 14 residues. For the CDR3, the DNA is TGTGCCAGCAACCAGGTCTCTGGGGCCAACGTCCTGACTTTC. It codes for CASNQVSGANVLTF.

V and J are TRBV6-5 and TRBJ1-4; D remains unclear. The CDR3 consists of 11 residues. The V gene lost 6 bases and the J gene lost 13 bases, with 12 bases spanning the gap. Germline V gene sequence: CDR1 MNHEY, CDR2 SVGAGI. The DNA for the CDR3 is TGTGCCAGCAGCAGTCGCGCGGCACTGTTTTTT. Amino acid sequence: CASSSRAALFF.

The genes are TRBV29-1 and TRBJ2-1, with D tentatively TRBD1 (6 bases). In germline, CDR1 is SQVTM, CDR2 ANQGSEA. The length of the CDR3 is 12 residues. Trimming cost V 7 bases and J 6 bases, with 13 bases left between them. The CDR3 protein is CSAGQPGNEQFF. For the CDR3, the DNA is TGCAGCGCCGGACAGCCGGGCAATGAGCAGTTCTTC.